This T cell receptor (beta chain) was found in a study of blood T cells in healthy people across ages. This CDR3 has 14 amino acids. CDR1 and CDR2 (germline): MDHEN, SYDVKM. It was with a sample-barcoded 5' primer and a J-beta primer mix that a second PCR of about 6 to 12 cycles was run. Every sample gave at least 2.5 million paired-end reads containing CDR3. MiXCR was run by TCRdb on the 5' RACE reads, yielding one entry per CDR3 protein. Of about 670,000 distinct CDR3 sequences in the sample, roughly two fifths are singletons; the top ten hold 25% to 30%. This clonotype was found many times. This receptor was obtained from a man older than 75 in good health. The V gene is TRBV28, the J gene TRBJ2-1; TRBD1 might be the D (6 bases). Gene TRBJ2-7 matches the end of the DNA better, so the J call may be wrong. What was sequenced was blood. CDR3 DNA: TGTGCCAGCAGCATGGACAGCTCCTACAATGAGCAGTACTTC. It is translated as CASSMDSSYNEQYF.